The clone carrying this T cell receptor (beta chain) occurred a few times. The data derive from a study of spatial heterogeneity in lung cancer. One entry per CDR3 protein results from TCRdb running MiXCR on the 5' RACE reads. Of about 26,000 distinct CDR3 sequences in the sample, about 13% were seen once. V was pared by 4 bases and J by 6 bases, with 19 bases between. Germline V gene sequence: CDR1 SGHTA, CDR2 FQGNSA. There are 15 residues in the CDR3. Time point described: sample taken at primary tumor resection. Unsorted whole RNA from tumor, nontumor lung or frozen PBMC underwent sequencing. The sample consisted of PBMCs, taken at surgery. V is TRBV7-2 and J is TRBJ2-7; tentative D call: TRBD1 (6 bases). The clonotype originates from a female donor with early-stage non-small cell lung cancer. As DNA, the CDR3 is TGTGCCAGCAGCTCCTCGGACAGCCCCCGGAGCGAGCAGTACTTC. It specifies CASSSSDSPRSEQYF.